A selection of T cell receptor beta chains follows, all from one sample in a study of blood T cell repertoires in COVID-19. Measured with immunoSEQ multiplex PCR; TCRdb has only the in-frame clones, and not every one. This table has around 110,000 clones, approximately 88% appearing once. Sequencing used peripheral blood. The receptor set was obtained from a man aged 40-49 years with active or convalescent COVID-19. Both conserved end residues are part of each CDR3. A D gene is named only where the DNA matches it firmly. The size entry is marked missing in some rows and otherwise reads once, few, many or a size class.

J gene: TRBJ2-1; D gene: TRBD2; V gene: TRBV5-4; clone size: NA; CDR3 protein: CASSPTSGSYNEQFF; CDR3 DNA: TGTGCCAGCAGCCCTACTAGCGGGTCCTACAATGAGCAGTTCTTC
J gene: TRBJ1-2; D gene: TRBD1; V gene: TRBV7-9; clone size: NA; CDR3 protein: CASSLWGWDRGNDGYTF; CDR3 DNA: TGTGCCAGCAGCTTATGGGGGTGGGACAGGGGAAACGATGGCTACACCTTC
J gene: TRBJ1-2; D gene: TRBD1; V gene: TRBV11-2; clone size: NA; CDR3 protein: CASRRQGTYGYTF; CDR3 DNA: TGTGCCAGCAGAAGACAGGGAACCTATGGCTACACCTTC
J gene: TRBJ1-2; D gene: TRBD1; V gene: TRBV7-9; clone size: NA; CDR3 protein: CASSLPSQGLHGYTF; CDR3 DNA: TGTGCCAGCAGCTTACCCTCACAGGGGTTGCATGGCTACACCTTC
J gene: TRBJ1-1; D gene: NA; V gene: TRBV3-1/TRBV3-2; clone size: NA; CDR3 protein: CASSQDRLRGDTEAFF; CDR3 DNA: TGTGCCAGCAGCCAAGACAGGCTTCGGGGGGACACTGAAGCTTTCTTT
J gene: TRBJ1-1; D gene: NA; V gene: TRBV21-1; clone size: NA; CDR3 protein: CASSTDRGRLNTEAFF; CDR3 DNA: TGTGCCAGCAGCACCGACAGGGGGCGACTGAACACTGAAGCTTTCTTT
J gene: TRBJ2-5; D gene: NA; V gene: TRBV21-1; clone size: NA; CDR3 protein: CASSTAHTGGETQYF; CDR3 DNA: TGTGCCAGCAGTACCGCCCACACAGGTGGGGAGACCCAGTACTTC
J gene: TRBJ2-5; D gene: TRBD2; V gene: TRBV5-6; clone size: NA; CDR3 protein: CASSEGLAGVRQETQYF; CDR3 DNA: TGTGCCAGCAGCGAGGGACTAGCGGGAGTGCGGCAAGAGACCCAGTACTTC
J gene: TRBJ1-1; D gene: NA; V gene: TRBV18; clone size: NA; CDR3 protein: CASSPSPENSEAFF; CDR3 DNA: TGTGCCAGCTCACCCAGTCCTGAAAACAGTGAAGCTTTCTTT
J gene: TRBJ2-2; D gene: NA; V gene: TRBV21-1; clone size: NA; CDR3 protein: CASSTNTGELFF; CDR3 DNA: TGTGCCAGCAGTACGAACACCGGGGAGCTGTTTTTT
J gene: TRBJ2-1; D gene: NA; V gene: TRBV19; clone size: NA; CDR3 protein: CASNSFYNEQFF; CDR3 DNA: TGTGCCAGTAACTCATTCTACAATGAGCAGTTCTTC
J gene: TRBJ2-2; D gene: TRBD2; V gene: TRBV19; clone size: NA; CDR3 protein: CASSSGRSPGELFF; CDR3 DNA: TGTGCCAGTTCTAGCGGGAGGTCTCCCGGGGAGCTGTTTTTT
J gene: TRBJ2-1; D gene: TRBD2; V gene: TRBV19; clone size: NA; CDR3 protein: CASRIAGAPHNEQFF; CDR3 DNA: TGTGCCTCGCGGATAGCGGGAGCTCCTCACAATGAGCAGTTCTTC
J gene: TRBJ1-2; D gene: TRBD1; V gene: TRBV6-5; clone size: once; CDR3 protein: CASSLEKTGGRGYTF; CDR3 DNA: TGTGCCAGCAGCCTAGAAAAGACAGGGGGGAGAGGCTACACCTTC
J gene: TRBJ2-3; D gene: NA; V gene: TRBV10-3; clone size: NA; CDR3 protein: CAISESRDTQYF; CDR3 DNA: TGTGCCATCAGTGAGTCGAGGGATACGCAGTATTTT
J gene: TRBJ1-5; D gene: TRBD1; V gene: TRBV19; clone size: few; CDR3 protein: CASTTGTGPYQPQHF; CDR3 DNA: TGTGCCAGTACGACCGGGACAGGTCCCTATCAGCCCCAGCATTTT
J gene: TRBJ1-2; D gene: NA; V gene: TRBV18; clone size: NA; CDR3 protein: CASSPPPGPYGYTF; CDR3 DNA: TGTGCCAGCTCACCACCCCCAGGCCCCTATGGCTACACCTTC
J gene: TRBJ2-2; D gene: TRBD2; V gene: TRBV6-5; clone size: NA; CDR3 protein: CAGGVGPANTGELFF; CDR3 DNA: TGTGCCGGGGGGGTGGGACCCGCGAACACCGGGGAGCTGTTTTTT